The 32 T cell receptor beta chains below all came from one sample that was sequenced in a study of T cells after yellow fever vaccination. TCRdb used MiXCR to reprocess the 5' RACE reads, holding one entry per CDR3 protein. Found here are approximately 580,000 distinct CDR3 sequences, roughly a sixth of them singletons; the top ten hold 15% to 20%. This sample comprised PBMCs, obtained about 5 days after the first yellow fever vaccination. These receptors came from a man between 18 and 35 years old who received the YFV17D yellow fever vaccine.

The chain has TRBV6-1 and TRBJ2-7; D unclear. The V and J ends lost 6 bases and 3 bases respectively, with 18 bases between them. Germline CDR1 and CDR2: MNHNS and SASEGT. The CDR3 consists of 15 residues. CDR3 DNA: TGTGCCAGCAGCCCGTCGAGGTCCGGAGTCTACGAGCAGTACTTC. Encoded protein: CASSPSRSGVYEQYF.

There are many counts of this clonotype. This rearrangement joins TRBV28 to TRBJ2-5; 8 bases fit TRBD2. V lost 8 bases and J lost 6; bases outside the gene matches: 8. The CDR3 length is 13 residues. Germline V gene data show CDR1 as MDHEN and CDR2 as SYDVKM. CDR3 residues: CASHSGGRKTQYF. CDR3 coding DNA: TGTGCCAGCCACTCGGGGGGGCGGAAGACCCAGTACTTC.

This clonotype showed up many times. This chain connects TRBV20-1 to TRBJ1-2; D gene unclear. CDR1 and CDR2 (germline): DFQATT, SNEGSKA (reference sequence). Trimming stripped 1 base from V and 8 bases from J, with 8 bases between. The CDR3 sequence is 11 residues long. Here the CDR3 reads CSARVTGGYTF. The CDR3 DNA reads as TGCAGTGCTAGAGTCACCGGCGGCTACACCTTC.

The genes are TRBV6-1 and TRBJ2-7, with 8 bases that match TRBD1. Per the germline V gene, CDR1 is MNHNS and CDR2 is SASEGT. Trimming took 7 bases from V and 5 from J; bases not matched to a gene: 10. CDR3 length equals 14 residues. The CDR3 coding sequence is TGTGCCAGCACCTCCTGGGGCAGGGGGCACGAGCAGTACGTC. It codes for CASTSWGRGHEQYV.

This clonotype has a handful of counts. J is TRBJ2-7 and V is TRBV6-1; the D call may be TRBD1 or TRBD2 (6 bases each). The germline V gene has CDR1 MNHNS and CDR2 SASEGT. Deletions cut 5 bases from V and 2 bases from J, with 19 bases between. The CDR3 spans 16 residues. CDR3 DNA sequence: TGTGCCAGCAGTATGAGGGGGGACCAGGGCGCCTACGAGCAGTACTTC. The encoded protein is CASSMRGDQGAYEQYF.

The chain is built from TRBV28 and TRBJ2-3; D is uncertain. V dropped 7 bases and J dropped 2 bases, with 10 bases sitting between them. This CDR3 has 13 residues. Germline lookup yields CDR1 MDHEN and CDR2 SYDVKM. The CDR3 bases are TGTGCCAGCACTTTTGGGTCCACAGATACGCAGTATTTT. Translating it yields CASTFGSTDTQYF.

The chain uses TRBV6-1 and TRBJ1-2, with 10 bases aligning to TRBD1. The CDR3 totals 13 residues. V was clipped by 6 bases and J by 8 bases; unmatched bases: 6. Germline V gene lookup returns CDR1 MNHNS and CDR2 SASEGT. Here the CDR3 DNA reads TGTGCCAGCAGCCCGACAGGGGGCTTAGGCTACACCTTC. It encodes CASSPTGGLGYTF.

This clonotype has just a few counts. This chain joins TRBV5-1 and TRBJ2-5; 8 bases are a match to TRBD1. Germline values: CDR1 SGHRS, CDR2 YFSETQ. The CDR3 is made up of 16 amino acids. Trimming took 0 bases from V and 5 from J; bases not matched to a gene: 9. The CDR3 DNA sequence: TGCGCCAGCAGCTTGGGGGGACAGGTTACCGTTGAGACCCAGTACTTC. Encoded protein: CASSLGGQVTVETQYF.

This clonotype has only a few counts. The V gene is TRBV30, the J gene TRBJ1-3; 8 bases map to TRBD1. V trimming: 5 bases; J trimming: 3 bases; junction bases outside the gene matches: 3. This CDR3 comprises 13 residues. From germline, CDR1 is GTSNPN and CDR2 SVGIG (reference sequence). CDR3 loop: CAWGTGGGNTIYF. DNA for the CDR3: TGTGCCTGGGGGACAGGCGGTGGAAACACCATATATTTT.

The V call is TRBV29-1, the J call TRBJ1-4; D is uncertain. The V and J ends lost 6 bases and 5 bases respectively, with 13 bases between them. The germline gives CDR1 SQVTM, CDR2 ANQGSEA. The CDR3 totals 13 residues. CDR3 amino acids: CSVASGSNEKLFF. The CDR3, as DNA: TGCAGCGTGGCCTCGGGGTCGAATGAAAAACTGTTTTTT.

The chain joins TRBV2 to TRBJ2-1, with 15 bases identical to TRBD2. J gave up 4 bases and V 11 bases, and 15 bases lay outside the gene matches. The CDR3 covers 18 residues. CDR1 is SNHLY and CDR2 is FYNNEI in the germline V gene. The CDR3 loop is CAFSLGTSGGIVYNEQFF. The CDR3 nucleotides are TGTGCCTTCAGTCTCGGGACTAGCGGGGGGATCGTTTACAATGAGCAGTTCTTC.

This chain uses TRBV9 with TRBJ1-1; 10 positions agree with TRBD1. The CDR3 has 15 amino acids. V was clipped by 4 bases and J by 1 base; unmatched bases: 4. The V gene's germline CDR1 is SGDLS and CDR2 YYNGEE. CDR3 nucleotide sequence: TGTGCCAGCAGCTACCGGGACAGGGGGAACACTGAAGCTTTCTTT. This encodes CASSYRDRGNTEAFF. Variable domain in full (rest from reference TRBV9 and TRBJ1-1): DSGVTQTPKHLITATGQRVTLRCSPRSGDLSVYWYQQSLDQGLQFLIQYYNGEERAKGNILERFSAQQFPDLHSELNLSSLELGDSALYFCASSYRDRGNTEAFFGQGTRLTVV.

The chain uses TRBV5-6 and TRBJ2-2; TRBD1 agrees at 7 bases. The CDR3 is 15 amino acids. Germline CDR1 SGHDT, CDR2 YYEEEE. The V segment lost 1 base and the J segment 3 bases; nucleotides outside the gene matches: 3. This CDR3 is CASSLRRGYTGELFF. In DNA, the CDR3 is TGTGCCAGCAGCTTGCGCAGGGGGTACACCGGGGAGCTGTTTTTT.

The chain employs TRBV12-3 or TRBV12-4 and TRBJ2-3; the match to TRBD2 covers 11 bases. The ends lost 11 bases at V and 0 bases at J; junction bases unmatched: 16. This CDR3 spans 18 amino acids. This CDR3 reads CAFRVPSGGPPSTDTQYF. CDR3 in DNA: TGTGCCTTCAGAGTTCCTAGCGGGGGGCCCCCTAGCACAGATACGCAGTATTTT.

This clonotype has at least ten counts. This chain connects TRBV7-2 to TRBJ2-3; D gene ambiguous. From germline, CDR1 is SGHTA and CDR2 FQGNSA. Trimming took 0 bases from V and 6 from J, leaving 10 bases between them. The CDR3 covers 14 residues. The CDR3 spells CASSLATPKDTQYF. Here the CDR3 DNA reads TGTGCCAGCAGCTTAGCCACACCTAAGGATACGCAGTATTTT.

There are a few counts of this clonotype. The V call is TRBV3-1, the J call TRBJ2-1; a possible D gene is TRBD2 (5 bases). CDR3 length: 16 residues. Germline V lookup: CDR1 LGHDT, CDR2 YNNKEL (reference sequence). V was clipped by 2 bases and J by 2 bases, with 13 bases between them. CDR3 DNA: TGTGCCAGCAGCCAATACGGAGGCAGTACCTACAATGAGCAGTTCTTC. Translated, it gives CASSQYGGSTYNEQFF.

The chain combines TRBV6-1 with TRBJ2-7; the D call may be TRBD1 or TRBD2 (5 bases each). The germline V gene encodes CDR1 MNHNS and CDR2 SASEGT. The ends were cut back, 0 bases at V and 3 bases at J, with 6 bases in the middle. This CDR3 comprises 13 residues. CDR3 in amino acids: CASSEAGDYEQYV. DNA of the CDR3: TGTGCCAGCAGTGAAGCGGGGGACTACGAGCAGTACGTC.

As for this clonotype: With a much larger clone just one base away, this may be a read error. The chain carries TRBV7-2 and TRBJ2-2; 7 nucleotides line up with TRBD2. The length of the CDR3 is 15 residues. Per germline, CDR1 SGHTA and CDR2 FQGNSA. CDR3 bases: TGTGCCAGCAGCTTAGGCAGACTAGCCGGCGGGGAGCCGTTTTTT. Protein sequence: CASSLGRLAGGEPFF. Filled out from reference TRBV7-2 and TRBJ2-2, the complete variable domain reads GAGVSQSPSNKVTEKGKDVELRCDPISGHTALYWYRQSLGQGLEFLIYFQGNSAPDKSGLPSDRFSAERTGGSVSTLTIQRTQQEDSAVYLCASSLGRLAGGEPFFGEGSRLTVL.

This clonotype was observed a handful of times. The rearrangement joins TRBV14 to TRBJ1-6; D unresolved. Germline V gene lookup returns CDR1 SGHDN and CDR2 FVKESK. V gave up 4 bases and J gave up 8 bases, with 9 bases separating them. The CDR3 totals 13 residues. CDR3 nucleotides: TGTGCCAGCAGCCCCACACTGGATTCACCCCTCCACTTT. Translated, it gives CASSPTLDSPLHF.

With respect to this clonotype: One end of the junction does not line up with germline, which may come from a read error. The chain uses TRBV6-2 or TRBV6-3 and TRBJ2-2, with 8 bases matching TRBD2. CDR3 length: 15 residues. Germline V CDR1 and CDR2: MNHEY, SVGEGT. The CDR3 region is CASRYVSGTPGELFF. The CDR3 nucleotides read TGTGCCAGCCGTTACGTTAGCGGGACTCCCGGGGAGCTGTTTTTT.

This clonotype was observed many times. This rearrangement joins TRBV7-9 to TRBJ2-1; no reliable D call. Germline V gene lookup returns CDR1 SEHNR and CDR2 FQNEAQ (reference sequence). V lost 1 base and J 3 bases, leaving 7 bases between the germline ends. This CDR3 spans 14 amino acids. DNA of the CDR3: TGTGCCAGCAGCTTAGGCACCCTCTACAATGAGCAGTTCTTC. This codes for CASSLGTLYNEQFF.

The chain has TRBV9 and TRBJ2-1, with 9 bases fitting TRBD2. V shed 5 bases, J shed 5 bases, and the junction held 17 bases outside the gene matches. CDR1 and CDR2 from the germline V gene are SGDLS and YYNGEE. CDR3 length: 18 residues. The CDR3 loop is CASSQYPGGLAGNNEQFF. The CDR3 region has the DNA TGTGCCAGCAGTCAATACCCCGGTGGGCTAGCGGGGAACAATGAGCAGTTCTTC.

A few counts support this clonotype. The rearrangement uses TRBV20-1 and TRBJ2-2; 9 nucleotides line up with TRBD1. CDR1 is DFQATT and CDR2 is SNEGSKA in the germline V gene (reference sequence). The CDR3 is 13 residues long. J lost 6 bases, V lost 4 bases, and 3 bases had no gene match. DNA for the CDR3: TGCAGTGCTAAGGACAGGGGTCCCGGGGAGCTGTTTTTT. Its protein product is CSAKDRGPGELFF.

This clonotype was picked up a small number of times. V gene TRBV29-1 combines with J gene TRBJ1-1; D not certain. This CDR3 is 10 amino acids long. The V end lost 1 base, the J end lost 8 bases, and 5 bases lay between the germline ends. In germline, CDR1 is SQVTM, CDR2 ANQGSEA. The DNA for the CDR3 is TGCAGCGTTGAAGCCGGGGAAGCTTTCTTT. It yields the protein CSVEAGEAFF.

This clonotype has only a few counts. The chain joins TRBV4-2 to TRBJ1-2; weak D call: TRBD1 (6 bases). Deletions cut 0 bases from V and 0 bases from J, with 14 bases between. The length of the CDR3 is 17 residues. Germline CDR1 is LGHNA and CDR2 is YNFKEQ. This chain's CDR3 is CASSQESTGATNYGYTF. The CDR3, as DNA: TGTGCCAGCAGCCAAGAATCGACAGGAGCAACTAACTATGGCTACACCTTC.

This clonotype has only a few counts. The gene calls are TRBV24-1 and TRBJ2-1; D might be TRBD1 (6 bases). Germline loops: CDR1 KGHDR, CDR2 SFDVKD. Trimming stripped 9 bases from V and 8 bases from J, with 16 bases between. This CDR3 region has 13 residues. Here the CDR3 DNA reads TGTGCCACCCGGCAGCGTGGGGGCGATGAGCAGTTCTTC. Translated, it gives CATRQRGGDEQFF.

This chain uses TRBV5-1 with TRBJ2-1; TRBD2 matches 8 bases. V was pared by 0 bases and J by 5 bases, with 10 bases of the junction left unmatched. This CDR3 has 17 amino acids. Germline V CDR1 and CDR2: SGHRS, YFSETQ. The CDR3 sequence is CASSLALGAGVHNEQFF. CDR3 coding DNA: TGCGCCAGCAGCTTGGCCCTCGGAGCGGGGGTTCACAATGAGCAGTTCTTC.

V gene TRBV4-1 combines with J gene TRBJ2-5; no reliable D call. CDR3 length equals 16 residues. CDR1 and CDR2 (germline): MGHRA, YSYEKL. The germline V and J ends were trimmed by 0 bases and 5 bases, with 16 bases remaining between them. CDR3 region: CASSQDWPPPPETQYF. The DNA of the CDR3 is TGCGCCAGCAGCCAAGATTGGCCCCCCCCACCGGAGACCCAGTACTTC.

The table lists this clonotype with a few counts. The V gene is TRBV18, the J gene TRBJ2-7, with D possibly TRBD1 on 6 matching bases. The CDR3 covers 13 residues. The germline CDR1 and CDR2 sequences are KGHSH and LQKENI. Trimming stripped 6 bases from V and 6 bases from J, with 15 bases between. CDR3 in amino acids: CASSTGWVGEQYF. CDR3 DNA: TGTGCCAGCTCGACAGGATGGGTAGGCGAGCAGTACTTC. The variable domain in full, with the rest retrieved from reference TRBV18 and TRBJ2-7, is NAGVMQNPRHLVRRRGQEARLRCSPMKGHSHVYWYRQLPEEGLKFMVYLQKENIIDESGMPKERFSAEFPKEGPSILRIQQVVRGDSAAYFCASSTGWVGEQYFGPGTRLTVT.

The genes are TRBV5-1 and TRBJ2-3; 9 bases line up with TRBD2. The CDR3 has 16 amino acids. The junction had 2 bases not matched to a gene; V was cut back by 0 bases and J by 0 bases. Germline V gene data show CDR1 as SGHRS and CDR2 as YFSETQ. CDR3 residues: CASSLGLAVSTDTQYF. CDR3 coding DNA: TGCGCCAGCAGCTTGGGACTAGCGGTTAGCACAGATACGCAGTATTTT.

The sample holds a few counts of this clonotype. V gene TRBV5-1 combines with J gene TRBJ2-1; TRBD2 aligns across 8 bases. The V gene's germline CDR1 is SGHRS and CDR2 YFSETQ. The CDR3 loop spans 14 amino acids. The J segment lost 8 bases and the V segment lost 5 bases, leaving 9 bases of the junction unmatched. The CDR3 sequence: CASRLASGPDEQFF. CDR3 sequence (DNA): TGCGCCAGCAGGTTAGCTAGCGGGCCGGATGAGCAGTTCTTC. Supplemented by reference TRBV5-1 and TRBJ2-1, the full variable domain reads KAGVTQTPRYLIKTRGQQVTLSCSPISGHRSVSWYQQTPGQGLQFLFEYFSETQRNKGNFPGRFSGRQFSNSRSEMNVSTLELGDSALYLCASRLASGPDEQFFGPGTRLTVL.

The chain has TRBV7-8 and TRBJ1-5, with 8 bases matching TRBD1. V lost 7 bases, J lost 1 base, and 9 bases stayed unmatched. The CDR3 runs to 16 residues. Germline lookup yields CDR1 SGHVS and CDR2 FQNEAQ. The CDR3: CASTSETGVSNQPQHF. CDR3 coding DNA: TGTGCCAGCACATCAGAGACAGGGGTCAGCAATCAGCCCCAGCATTTT.